The 21 T cell receptor beta chains below come from one sample, sequenced in a study of blood T cell repertoires in COVID-19. Assay: immunoSEQ multiplex PCR; the TCRdb copy retains only in-frame clones and omits some. The repertoire consists of approximately 70,000 clones, with approximately 90% occurring once and the leading ten covering 4.5% to 6%. Sequenced input: peripheral blood. The receptor source for this set is a woman aged 55-75 years with active COVID-19.

The chain links TRBV4-2 to TRBJ2-2, with 7 bases that match TRBD2. The CDR3 covers 17 residues. V lost 3 bases to trimming and J lost 7 bases; unmatched junction nucleotides: 14. Germline assignment: CDR1 LGHNA and CDR2 YNFKEQ. This chain's CDR3 is CASSQPPRGRAGGELFF. The CDR3 DNA follows: TGTGCCAGCAGCCAGCCCCCTCGAGGGAGGGCTGGCGGGGAGCTGTTTTTT.

The rearrangement links TRBV4-2 to TRBJ2-6, with 7 bases lining up with TRBD1. CDR1 LGHNA and CDR2 YNFKEQ come from the germline V gene. Trimming took 2 bases from V and 3 from J; bases not matched to a gene: 4. CDR3 length: 16 amino acids. The CDR3 loop reads CASSQHGTVGANVLTF. The CDR3, as DNA: TGTGCCAGCAGCCAACATGGGACAGTTGGGGCCAACGTCCTGACTTTC.

The chain combines TRBV19 with TRBJ1-1, with TRBD1 matching 9 bases. This CDR3 has 14 residues. V trimming: 6 bases; J trimming: 6 bases; junction bases outside the gene matches: 8. CDR1 and CDR2 (germline): LNHDA, SQIVND (reference sequence). The DNA of the CDR3 is TGTGCCAGTAGGCAACAGGGGGCCTTTGCTGAAGCTTTCTTT. Translating gives CASRQQGAFAEAFF.

This clone was found a few times. The chain joins TRBV19 to TRBJ1-1; 9 bases are shared with TRBD1. CDR3 length: 15 amino acids. Germline loops: CDR1 LNHDA, CDR2 SQIVND (reference sequence). J lost 2 bases, V lost 5 bases, and 6 bases had no gene match. CDR3: CASSSTGGSNTEAFF. As DNA, the CDR3 is TGTGCCAGTAGTTCCACAGGGGGCTCTAACACTGAAGCTTTCTTT.

V is TRBV18 and J is TRBJ2-1; D might be TRBD1 (5 bases). The CDR3 sequence is 14 residues long. CDR1 is KGHSH, CDR2 LQKENI, per germline. Trimming cost V 0 bases and J 6 bases, with 9 bases left between them. Written as DNA, the CDR3 is TGTGCCAGCTCACCACCCAGGGTTGTCAATGAGCAGTTCTTC. This encodes CASSPPRVVNEQFF.

J is TRBJ2-6 and V is TRBV11-3, with D unclear. Germline lookup yields CDR1 SGHNT and CDR2 YENEEA. The CDR3 length is 14 residues. Trimming left V 4 bases short and J 3 bases short, with 7 bases between. The CDR3 DNA sequence: TGTGCCAGCAGCTCCCGAGATGGGGCCAACGTCCTGACTTTC. Encoded protein: CASSSRDGANVLTF.

This clone was detected only once. The V and J genes are TRBV12-3 or TRBV12-4 and TRBJ1-3, with a tentative D call TRBD1 (6 bases). The CDR3 runs 13 residues. V dropped 2 bases and J dropped 13 bases, with 15 bases sitting between them. The CDR3 region is CASSLRGARNIYF. Here the CDR3 DNA reads TGTGCCAGCAGTTTACGGGGGGCGAGGAATATATATTTT.

To note about this clone: This sample includes further DNA sequences coding for the same CDR3. The genes are TRBV29-1 and TRBJ2-3, with 7 bases that match TRBD2. CDR1 and CDR2 from the germline V gene are SQVTM and ANQGSEA. V gave up 8 bases and J gave up 1 base; unmatched junction bases: 9. The CDR3 runs to 14 residues. The CDR3 region has the DNA TGCAGCTCTCGCCCTGGACTAGGCACAGATACGCAGTATTTT. This codes for CSSRPGLGTDTQYF.

The chain recombines TRBV9 with TRBJ2-1, with D uncertain. The germline V and J ends were trimmed by 2 bases and 0 bases, with 9 bases remaining between them. Germline lookup yields CDR1 SGDLS and CDR2 YYNGEE. The CDR3 spans 15 residues. CDR3 loop: CASSVGATSYNEQFF. CDR3 nucleotides: TGTGCCAGCAGCGTGGGCGCCACCTCCTACAATGAGCAGTTCTTC.

The chain combines TRBV5-1 with TRBJ1-1; tentatively, D is TRBD1 (5 bases). Germline V gene data show CDR1 as SGHRS and CDR2 as YFSETQ. Trimming took 1 base from V and 5 from J, leaving 12 bases between them. The CDR3 is made up of 14 amino acids. The CDR3 reads CASSLSGGYTEAFF. The DNA of the CDR3 is TGCGCCAGCAGCTTGAGCGGGGGTTATACTGAAGCTTTCTTT.

In its sample, this clone was seen a few times. The chain employs TRBV4-1 and TRBJ2-5; the match to TRBD2 covers 7 bases. The CDR3 is made up of 14 amino acids. Trimming at V came to 5 bases and at J to 9 bases, leaving 12 bases not matched to a gene. Germline V gene sequence: CDR1 MGHRA, CDR2 YSYEKL. This CDR3 reads CASSSGTTSLAQYF. CDR3 nucleotides: TGCGCCAGCAGCTCCGGGACTACCTCCCTGGCCCAGTACTTC.

The rearrangement links TRBV6-1 to TRBJ2-3; D call uncertain. The CDR3 runs to 14 residues. From germline, CDR1 is MNHNS and CDR2 SASEGT. V lost 2 bases and J 1 base, leaving 7 bases between the germline ends. The CDR3 DNA follows: TGTGCCAGCAGTGAAAGTCTAGGCACAGATACGCAGTATTTT. It codes for CASSESLGTDTQYF.

In DNA, the CDR3 is TGTGCCAGAAGCTGGGACTTCCATAGTCTCAGCAATCAGCCCCAGCATTTT. It translates to CARSWDFHSLSNQPQHF. The genes are TRBV5-3 and TRBJ1-5, with TRBD1 as a possible D gene (5 bases). TRBV5-3 falls under the ORF class, with uncertain function. CDR3 size: 17 residues. Trimming cost V 3 bases and J 1 base, with 17 bases left between them.

This chain uses TRBV19 with TRBJ1-6; D is possibly TRBD1 (6 bases). CDR3 length: 14 residues. The germline gives CDR1 LNHDA, CDR2 SQIVND (reference sequence). Trimming stripped 5 bases from V and 4 bases from J, with 9 bases between. Here the CDR3 reads CASSHGQYNSPLHF. The CDR3 bases are TGTGCCAGTAGTCATGGACAGTATAATTCACCCCTCCACTTT.

The rearrangement links TRBV6-4 to TRBJ2-3, with 8 bases identical to TRBD1. With V trimmed by 2 bases and J by 4 bases, 5 bases remained unmatched. The CDR3 has 15 residues. Per the germline V gene, CDR1 is MRHNA and CDR2 is SNTAGT. The CDR3 is CASSDEDRASDTQYF. CDR3 DNA sequence: TGTGCCAGCAGTGACGAGGACAGGGCCTCAGATACGCAGTATTTT.

The J gene is TRBJ1-2, the V gene TRBV6-5, with D perhaps matching TRBD1 (5 bases). V lost 5 bases to trimming and J lost 6 bases, with 16 bases between them. This CDR3 region has 14 residues. Germline CDR1 and CDR2: MNHEY and SVGAGI. The DNA of the CDR3 is TGTGCCAGCAGTACCAGGGAATTGTTTCATGGCTACACCTTC. As protein: CASSTRELFHGYTF.

This clone showed up just once. This chain joins TRBV5-1 and TRBJ2-7, with TRBD2 as a possible D gene (6 bases). The CDR3 extends over 15 amino acids. The germline gives CDR1 SGHRS, CDR2 YFSETQ. V was trimmed by 4 bases and J by 2 bases, leaving 16 bases between them. The CDR3 bases are TGCGCCAGCAGCCCCGGGACTCCCTACACCTACGAGCAGTACTTC. Its translation: CASSPGTPYTYEQYF.

The chain couples TRBV6-5 to TRBJ1-2, with TRBD1 as a possible D gene (6 bases). Germline V gives CDR1 MNHEY, CDR2 SVGAGI. The V and J ends lost 7 bases and 0 bases respectively, with 15 bases between them. The CDR3 sequence is 15 residues long. In nucleotides, the CDR3 is TGTGCCAGCACCCGGACAGCTACTCCTAACTATGGCTACACCTTC. Protein product: CASTRTATPNYGYTF.

The rearrangement uses TRBV29-1 and TRBJ1-1, with D maybe TRBD1 (5 bases). The CDR3 runs to 13 residues. V was shortened by 5 bases and J by 1 base, with 11 bases between the two germline ends. The germline gives CDR1 SQVTM, CDR2 ANQGSEA. CDR3 bases: TGCAGCGTTTGGCAGGGCTCGAACACTGAAGCTTTCTTT. It specifies CSVWQGSNTEAFF.

The chain recombines TRBV4-1 with TRBJ2-5; 10 nucleotides match TRBD2. The CDR3 is 16 amino acids. The V gene end was trimmed by 4 bases and the J gene end by 4 bases; junction bases not matched to a gene: 9. Germline CDR1 reads MGHRA; CDR2 reads YSYEKL. Here the CDR3 reads CASSPSSGRARETQYF. CDR3 DNA: TGCGCCAGCAGCCCCTCAAGCGGGAGGGCCCGAGAGACCCAGTACTTC.

The chain joins TRBV18 to TRBJ2-7, with D possibly TRBD1 on 5 matching bases. The CDR3 covers 14 residues. V shed 3 bases and J shed 2 bases, with 11 bases lying between them. Per germline, CDR1 KGHSH and CDR2 LQKENI. The CDR3 loop reads CASSPLRAPYEQYF. The CDR3 coding sequence is TGTGCCAGCTCACCTCTCAGGGCCCCCTACGAGCAGTACTTC.